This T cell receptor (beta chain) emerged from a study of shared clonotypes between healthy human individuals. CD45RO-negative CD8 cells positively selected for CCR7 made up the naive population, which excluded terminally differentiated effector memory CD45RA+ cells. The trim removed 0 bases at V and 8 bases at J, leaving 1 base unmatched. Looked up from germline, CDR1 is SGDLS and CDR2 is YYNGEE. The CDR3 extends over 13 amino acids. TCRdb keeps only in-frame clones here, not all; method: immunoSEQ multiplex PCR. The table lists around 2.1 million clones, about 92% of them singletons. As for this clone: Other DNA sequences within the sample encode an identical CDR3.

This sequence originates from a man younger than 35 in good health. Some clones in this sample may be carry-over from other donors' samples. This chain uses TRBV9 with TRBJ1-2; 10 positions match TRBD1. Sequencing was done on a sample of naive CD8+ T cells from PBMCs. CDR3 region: CASSVATGGGYTF. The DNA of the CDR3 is TGTGCCAGCAGCGTAGCGACAGGGGGCGGCTACACCTTC.